Detailed here is one T cell receptor beta chain. Often roughly 95-320 mg of normal breast tissue was needed for DNA. This sample was taken from a study of early stage breast cancer tumors. Method: immunoSEQ multiplex PCR; TCRdb's copy keeps in-frame clones and lacks some. Of around 4,500 clones listed, 65% to 75% were seen once; the top ten hold less than 30%. The germline V gene has CDR1 SNHLY and CDR2 FYNNEI. The CDR3 loop spans 16 amino acids. V dropped 7 bases and J dropped 1 base, with 17 bases sitting between them. V is TRBV2 and J is TRBJ1-3; D gene unclear. The sequenced sample consisted of normal breast tissue next to the tumor. The clonotype was recovered from a person in their sixties with breast cancer. CDR3: CASNELWTVSGNTIYF. The CDR3 DNA reads TGTGCCAGCAATGAGCTGTGGACGGTATCTGGAAACACCATATATTTT.